Listed below are T cell receptor beta chains from one sample, sequenced in a study of cytomegalovirus exposure and HLA in healthy donors. Generated by immunoSEQ multiplex PCR, the TCRdb table keeps only in-frame clones and is missing some. The sample records approximately 180,000 clones, about three quarters being singletons. The sequenced sample consisted of PBMCs. These receptors were collected from a woman between 55 and 75 years old in good health and CMV-seropositive. Both conserved end residues are part of each CDR3. The D gene is left open where the match is weak. Clone size is not always given. Where it is, it says once, few, many or a class for expanded clones.

>NA|NA|TRBV2|TRBJ2-1
TGTGCCGGGACCGGGAGTCTCGGTGGGGAGCAGTTCTTC
CAGTGSLGGEQFF
>NA|NA|TRBV30|TRBJ2-3
TGTGCCTGGAGTACAGGGACAGATACGCAGTATTTT
CAWSTGTDTQYF
>NA|NA|TRBV30|TRBJ2-7
TGTGCCTGGAGTAACCCCCGGACTTCGCAGGACCACGAGCAGTACTTC
CAWSNPRTSQDHEQYF
>NA|TRBD1|TRBV15|TRBJ2-7
TGTGCCACCAGCAGAGATATTGGACAGGGGAGGTACGAGCAGTACTTC
CATSRDIGQGRYEQYF
>NA|NA|TRBV28|TRBJ2-7
TGTGCCAGCAGCCGTAGAAACGAGCAGTACTTC
CASSRRNEQYF
>NA|TRBD2|TRBV5-1|TRBJ2-2
TGCGCCAGCAGCTTGGTTGGGAGGGCCGTCGGGGAGCTGTTTTTT
CASSLVGRAVGELFF
>NA|NA|TRBV7-9|TRBJ2-7
TGTGCCAGCAGCTTAGGAGAGTACTCCTACGAGCAGTACTTC
CASSLGEYSYEQYF
>NA|NA|TRBV6-6|TRBJ2-7
TGTGCCAGCAGTTATGAGGCAGGGTACGAGCAGTACTTC
CASSYEAGYEQYF
>NA|NA|TRBV11-3|TRBJ2-7
TGTGCCAGCAGCCTCGTTCCCCACGAGCAGTACTTC
CASSLVPHEQYF
>NA|TRBD2|TRBV9|TRBJ2-4
TGTGCCAGCAGCGTGGGAGGGAATGACATTCAGTACTTC
CASSVGGNDIQYF
>NA|TRBD2|TRBV19|TRBJ2-1
TGTGCCAGTAGTATTGCGGGGGTCACCTACAATGAGCAGTTCTTC
CASSIAGVTYNEQFF
>few|TRBD1|TRBV18|TRBJ1-2
TGTGCCAGCTCACCTCCGGACAGGTGGTATGGCTACACCTTC
CASSPPDRWYGYTF
>NA|TRBD1|TRBV6-1|TRBJ1-5
TGTGCCAGCAGTGAAGCGGGACAGGGGGTAGCGAGCAATCAGCCCCAGCATTTT
CASSEAGQGVASNQPQHF
>NA|NA|TRBV4-3|TRBJ2-7
TGCGCCAGCAGCCAAGATGGGCAGGGAACCTACGAGCAGTACTTC
CASSQDGQGTYEQYF
>NA|NA|TRBV6-5|TRBJ2-1
TGTGCCAGCAGTTACACCGGGACTCCGCAGTTCTTC
CASSYTGTPQFF
>NA|TRBD1|TRBV6-5|TRBJ1-1
TGTGCCAGCAGTTACAGGACAGGGGTCGCCACTGAAGCTTTCTTT
CASSYRTGVATEAFF
>NA|NA|TRBV7-9|TRBJ2-7
TGTGCCAGCAGCTTAGAAACCTACGAGCAGTACTTC
CASSLETYEQYF
>NA|TRBD2|TRBV7-2|TRBJ2-7
TGTGCCAGCAGCTTAGGGGGCGGGGGGGCTTCCTACGAGCAGTACTTC
CASSLGGGGASYEQYF
>NA|NA|TRBV28|TRBJ2-7
TGTGCCAGCAGTGCCGGGACACCCTACGAGCAGTACTTC
CASSAGTPYEQYF
>NA|TRBD1|TRBV9|TRBJ2-1
TGCGCCAGCAGCGTAGGACGAACAGGGGTTTACAATGAGCAGTTCTTC
CASSVGRTGVYNEQFF
>once|NA|TRBV6-5|TRBJ2-7
TGTGCCAGCAGTTACTCGATTCATCAGGGTTACGAGCAGTACTTC
CASSYSIHQGYEQYF
>few|NA|TRBV27|TRBJ2-3
TGTGCCAGCAGTGACAGGAAGTATAAAACAGATACGCAGTATTTT
CASSDRKYKTDTQYF
>NA|NA|TRBV9|TRBJ1-3
TGTGCCAGCAGCGTAGGAGGGATCACAGGAAACACCATATATTTT
CASSVGGITGNTIYF
>NA|TRBD1|TRBV2|TRBJ1-3
TGTGCCAGCAGTGGACAGGGTTTGAGCTCTGGAAACACCATATATTTT
CASSGQGLSSGNTIYF
>medium-sized|TRBD1|TRBV19|TRBJ2-7
TGTGCCAGTAGTATATCAAGCGGACAGGTCCACGAGCAGTACTTC
CASSISSGQVHEQYF
>few|TRBD2|TRBV5-4|TRBJ2-2
TGTGCCACTACTCAGGGTAGCGGGATCGGGGAGCTGTTTTTT
CATTQGSGIGELFF
>once|NA|TRBV29-1|TRBJ1-3
TGCAGCGTTGAAGACCGGACAGACAACTCTGGAAACACCATATATTTT
CSVEDRTDNSGNTIYF
>few|NA|TRBV4-2|TRBJ2-3
TGTGCCAGCAGCCAAGATGTCGCGGCTAGGATTCGAACTTCCACAGATACGCAGTATTTT
CASSQDVAARIRTSTDTQYF
>NA|NA|TRBV18|TRBJ1-2
TGTGCCAGCTCACCCTCGACAGGATATGGCTACACCTTC
CASSPSTGYGYTF
>NA|TRBD1|TRBV6-5|TRBJ2-7
TGTGCCAGCATGGGACAGACCTCCTACGAGCAGTACTTC
CASMGQTSYEQYF
>few|TRBD2|TRBV7-3|TRBJ2-7
TGTGCCAGCAGCAAAAGCGGGGGGGCCCTCAACGAGCAGTACTTC
CASSKSGGALNEQYF
>NA|NA|TRBV6-4|TRBJ2-6
TGTGCCAGCAGCATTTTCAGTGCTGGGGCCAACGGCCTGACTTTC
CASSIFSAGANGLTF
>NA|TRBD1|TRBV2|TRBJ1-6
TGTGCCAGCAGTACAGGGGGCTCCTATAATTCACCCCTCCACTTT
CASSTGGSYNSPLHF
>NA|NA|TRBV13|TRBJ1-2
TGTGCCAGCAGCCCAAGCCGGGGGGCTAACTATGGCTACACCTTC
CASSPSRGANYGYTF
>NA|TRBD1|TRBV6-1|TRBJ1-6
TGTGCCAGCAGTGAATCGGGGGACAGATACTATTCACCCCTCCACTTT
CASSESGDRYYSPLHF
>NA|NA|TRBV4-2|TRBJ2-7
TGTGCCAGCAGCCAAGGATATGGACTAACCTACGAGCAGTACTTC
CASSQGYGLTYEQYF
>NA|TRBD1|TRBV4-1|TRBJ1-6
TGCGCCAGCAGCCAAGTCGGGTTAGGACGGACAGGCTCGTATAATTCACCCCTCCACTTT
CASSQVGLGRTGSYNSPLHF
>NA|NA|TRBV30|TRBJ2-4
TGTGCCTGGAGCGCAGGGAGGGCCAAAAACATTCAGTACTTC
CAWSAGRAKNIQYF
>NA|TRBD1|TRBV7-2|TRBJ1-4
TGTGCCAGCAGCCAACCCGGGACAGTGGTTAATGAAAAACTGTTTTTT
CASSQPGTVVNEKLFF
>NA|TRBD1|TRBV29-1|TRBJ2-7
TGCAGCGTAAGACAGGGTCCCTACGAGCAGTACTTC
CSVRQGPYEQYF
>once|NA|TRBV13|TRBJ2-5
TGTGCCAGCAGCTCCCTGAGTAGGGGGTCGAGGCAAGAGACCCAGTACTTC
CASSSLSRGSRQETQYF
>NA|NA|TRBV5-3|TRBJ1-2
TGTGCCAGAAGCTTAGTACAGACGATCTTC
CARSLVQTIF
>NA|TRBD1|TRBV6-5|TRBJ1-6
TGTGCCAGCAGTCCGGGACAGACTTCACCCCTCCACTTT
CASSPGQTSPLHF
>NA|TRBD1|TRBV7-9|TRBJ2-2
TGTGCCAGCACCCCGGGACAGGGGGACACCGGGGAGCTGTTTTTT
CASTPGQGDTGELFF
>NA|TRBD2|TRBV4-2|TRBJ2-2
TGTGCCAGCAGCCAAGACCAACTAGCGGGAGGAGGATGGGGCACCGGGGAGCTGTTTTTT
CASSQDQLAGGGWGTGELFF
>once|NA|TRBV19|TRBJ2-1
TGTGCCAGTGGGAGTCAGTCCTACTACAATGAGCAGTTCTTC
CASGSQSYYNEQFF
>NA|TRBD1|TRBV5-1|TRBJ1-6
TGCGCCAGCAGCTTTGATACAGGGGGCGCGAATTCACCCCTCCACTTT
CASSFDTGGANSPLHF
>NA|TRBD2|TRBV23-1|TRBJ2-7
TGCGCCAGCCGTCCCGGGACTAGCGGGGGGCCCTACGAGCAGTACTTC
CASRPGTSGGPYEQYF
>NA|TRBD2|TRBV9|TRBJ2-1
TGTGCCAGCAGCTCCTCCGGGACTAGCGGTACCTACAATGAGCAGTTCTTC
CASSSSGTSGTYNEQFF
>NA|TRBD1|TRBV11-2|TRBJ2-4
TGTGCCAGCAGCCCCGGACAGGGTTTCAACAGTCAGTACTTC
CASSPGQGFNSQYF
>NA|NA|TRBV6-1|TRBJ1-2
TGTGCCAGCAGTGAGGGCCTCGGCTATGGCTACACCTTC
CASSEGLGYGYTF
>NA|NA|TRBV30|TRBJ1-2
TGTGCCTGGCATTGGGGCGGAACACTCTATGGCTACACCTTC
CAWHWGGTLYGYTF